One sample yielded the 3 T cell receptor beta chains listed below, sequenced in a study of T cell changes during pregnancy in multiple sclerosis (dated by TCRdb to between 2018 and 2020). The library was obtained by the immunoSEQ multiplex PCR assay. The source is immuneACCESS, and TCRdb retained only in-frame sequences with V and J called. Part of the clones is not carried over; for the studies checked, unresolved V genes explain less than half of this, and the remainder is unexplained. This sample has about 50,000 clones in its table, and around 90% of those were observed once. Around 0.4% of the sample is taken by the ten largest. Sequencing was performed on CD4+ T cells from peripheral blood mononuclear cells, taken before pregnancy. The source of these receptors is a female donor with multiple sclerosis, enrolled in a pregnancy study.

Only one count was recorded for this clone. The chain carries TRBV16 and TRBJ1-5; 9 positions match TRBD1. Germline V gives CDR1 KGHSY, CDR2 FQNENV. With V trimmed by 1 base and J by 3 bases, 7 bases remained unmatched. The CDR3 consists of 17 residues. The CDR3, as DNA: TGTGCCAGCAGCCAATGGACCGGGACAGGGCACAATCAGCCCCAGCATTTT. This codes for CASSQWTGTGHNQPQHF.

This chain uses TRBV11-2 with TRBJ1-2; D gene ambiguous. CDR1 and CDR2 (germline): SGHAT, FQNNGV. This CDR3 spans 14 amino acids. Trimming took 7 bases from V and 8 from J, leaving 20 bases between them. CDR3 residues: CASKEGFRLEGYTF. The CDR3 DNA sequence: TGTGCCAGCAAAGAGGGTTTTAGGCTGGAAGGCTACACCTTC.

The rearrangement joins TRBV6-1 to TRBJ2-5; a possible D gene is TRBD2 (6 bases). Germline V gives CDR1 MNHNS, CDR2 SASEGT. The V end was cut by 2 bases, the J end by 5 bases, with 15 bases between. The CDR3 consists of 15 residues. CDR3 bases: TGTGCCAGCAGTGAAATGGGAGGAGGGCGGGAGACCCAGTACTTC. It encodes CASSEMGGGRETQYF.